The rows below give T cell receptor beta chains drawn from one sample of a study of cytomegalovirus exposure and HLA in healthy donors. Profiling relied on immunoSEQ multiplex PCR, and the TCRdb table lists in-frame clones only, not all of them. There are 89,000 or so clones in the sample; 70% to 75% occur only once, and roughly 4.2% lies in the top ten. Sample: PBMCs. The receptors shown here come from a man between 60 and 75 years old in good health and CMV-seronegative. Each CDR3 is given with its conserved first and last residue. Only part of the rows carry a size: once, few, many, or a class if the clone is expanded.

clone size	V gene	J gene	CDR3 protein
-	TRBV30	TRBJ2-3	CAWSGGLGFRTDTQYF
-	TRBV7-6	TRBJ2-1	CASSLMAGNNEQFF
few	TRBV25-1	TRBJ2-1	CASSWTGGYNEQFF
-	TRBV19	TRBJ1-2	CASSMNRYGYTF
-	TRBV10-3	TRBJ1-2	CAISEVGQGPYGYTF
-	TRBV15	TRBJ1-1	CATSRDRSGGTEAFF
-	TRBV14	TRBJ1-1	CASSQEWYQGASPRTEAFF
-	TRBV5-4	TRBJ1-1	CASSRQGQRTMNTEAFF
-	TRBV30	TRBJ1-3	CARSDRLSGNTIYF
-	TRBV6-5	TRBJ2-1	CASSATGYNEQFF
-	TRBV9	TRBJ2-2	CASSPAAGINTGELFF
-	TRBV19	TRBJ2-2	CASNLGQGSGELFF
-	TRBV9	TRBJ2-1	CASSSGQGSFNEQFF
-	TRBV19	TRBJ1-1	CASSIAVGAATEAFF
-	TRBV6-1	TRBJ1-4	CASTLGAGFGEKLFF
few	TRBV2	TRBJ1-1	CASSEEGRGRLF
-	TRBV6-4	TRBJ2-3	CASSDSRGASTDTQYF
few	TRBV6-1	TRBJ2-1	CASRTGRYNEQFF
-	TRBV9	TRBJ1-4	CASSVRQGTNEKLFF
few	TRBV6-4	TRBJ2-1	CASSDREGGNEQFF
once	TRBV5-6	TRBJ2-1	CASSLGLAGWHEQFF
-	TRBV11-3	TRBJ2-2	CASSPLAGELFF
-	TRBV11-2	TRBJ2-2	CASSLRGAQNTGELFF
-	TRBV7-9	TRBJ1-5	CASSSGTGVHQPQHF
-	TRBV29-1	TRBJ2-7	CSVRGSYEQYF
-	TRBV5-4	TRBJ2-3	CASSTPVADTQYF
-	TRBV4-2	TRBJ2-1	CASSHTSGGYNEQFF
-	TRBV7-2	TRBJ1-5	CASSLGLGGGGSQHF
few	TRBV5-6	TRBJ2-7	CASAGTGDYEQYF
-	TRBV5-4	TRBJ1-6	CASSADRGVSPLHF
-	TRBV27	TRBJ2-7	CASSLRGPLDEQYF
once	TRBV7-2	TRBJ2-3	CASSTLLFSTDTQYF
-	TRBV7-9	TRBJ1-3	CSSSPWTGDGNTIYF
-	TRBV15	-	CTRLYSYEQYF
-	TRBV5-1	TRBJ2-1	CASSLGGSGGGNEQFF
-	TRBV7-3	TRBJ1-3	CASSTRAGTGELSGNTIYF
-	TRBV11-2	TRBJ1-6	CASSSMPGRGMSPLHF
-	TRBV10-3	TRBJ1-1	CAIRNDREGGAFF
-	TRBV7-3	TRBJ2-3	CASSPRGGVGTDTQYF
-	TRBV11-2	TRBJ2-7	CASPSRDFNSYEQYF
-	TRBV7-3	TRBJ2-3	CASSYSRTDTQYF
-	TRBV6-4	TRBJ2-7	CASSDAAWCEQYF